The source of this T cell receptor (beta chain) is a study of T cells in localized non-small cell lung cancer (TCRdb year 2020). Study-wide context: Comparing tumors with uninvolved tumor-adjacent lungs, the study looked at the T cell repertoires of a few hundred patients with early-stage NSCLC. The mean age of the NSCLC patients was roughly 70 years, with 120 to 150 men and nearly 110 women. All 236 NSCLC patients in the cohort were treatment-naive and had localized lung tumors that were resected. The paper as a whole reports these results and caveats: A median of about 53 of the top 100 tumor clones were detected in paired uninvolved adjacent lung, and under 30 of these tumor clones were also found among the top 100 clones of the paired uninvolved adjacent lung. Because multi-region sequencing of the tumors was not done, intratumor heterogeneity could not be ruled out. Because the study design was exploratory, TCR variables were selected using unadjusted p-values without false-discovery rate correction. Uninvolved tumor-adjacent lung showed the highest T cell clonality, higher than tumor, which suggests more focused antigenic responses in the uninvolved tumor-adjacent lung. Higher blood T cell density associated with longer overall survival, while higher adjacent-lung clonality associated with shorter survival.

At diagnosis, peripheral blood, uninvolved tumor-adjacent lung and tumor were collected and were preserved as a mix of fresh-frozen and FFPE material. For TCR repertoire profiling, blood samples were analyzed in the form of peripheral blood mononuclear cells. Worth noting for this clone: No cognate antigen has been identified for it. No base-level quality is on record; no much larger clone is a single base apart.

CDR1 is given as SGHTA and CDR2 as FQGNSA, both from the germline V gene. The CDR3 goes from the cysteine to the phenylalanine over 16 residues. Only the CDR3 DNA stays, 48 bases, in frame from base 1. V loses 0 bases of germline sequence and J loses 4 bases, and the interval between the two ends is 13 bases. TCR beta CDR3 regions were sequenced from DNA using the immunoSEQ Assay. The authors' analysis ran thus. T cell density was computed as TCR beta template counts normalized to usable DNA estimated by amplifying housekeeping genes. Richness was estimated with the preseqR package, extrapolating to 400,000 templates for PBMC samples and 120,000 templates for tissue samples. Clonality was defined as one minus Pielou's evenness. Differential abundance testing on productive amino-acid clonotypes, with a minimum total count of 5 and an alpha of 0.1, was used to identify tissue-enriched TCRs. Repertoire overlap between compartments was quantified with the Jaccard Index and Morisita Overlap Index. GLIPH grouped TCR beta CDR3s together with public tetramer-defined viral CDR3s, and a viral motif had to include at least three viral sequences and show V-gene enrichment. TCRdb carries this immuneACCESS record with in-frame sequences only. Its versions omit some clonotypes, under half of them owing to an unresolved V gene in the studies checked, with the rest unexplained. V and J calls and clone size follow that table, whereas D and trimming were derived from the DNA. Counted in this sample were tens of thousands of clones; 90% of them appeared once. The top ten hold nearly 2% of the sample.

This clonotype originated in a woman aged 40-69 years with stage I lung adenocarcinoma. The sequencing used peripheral blood, collected before any cancer treatment. The rearranged segments are TRBV7-2 and TRBJ1-3; the D gene lacks a confident call. The encoded CDR3 is CASSLASLGNGNTIYF. In nucleotides, the sequence is TGTGCCAGCAGCTTAGCCTCCCTAGGGAACGGAAACACCATATATTTT.